What follows are 24 T cell receptor beta chains derived from one specimen sequenced in a study of T cell repertoires in cytomegalovirus infection. Their antigens remain unidentified. TCRdb re-analysed the reads in MiXCR, keeping a single row per CDR3 protein. Here the sample spans 900,000 to 950,000 distinct CDR3 sequences, 30% to 40% being singletons. The sample consisted of cultured CD8+ T cells from PBMCs, taken from culture after CMV antigen stimulation. The receptors stem from a human donor in good health (CMV status not recorded). Some clones in this sample may be carry-over from other donors' samples.

The chain couples TRBV7-9 to TRBJ1-2, with D possibly TRBD1 on 5 matching bases. V lost 0 bases, J lost 8 bases, and 16 bases lay in between. The CDR3 is made up of 15 amino acids. Germline CDR1 SEHNR, CDR2 FQNEAQ (reference sequence). The CDR3 DNA is TGTGCCAGCAGCTTAGCGCAACAGGAGTATGAAGGCTACACCTTC. Protein: CASSLAQQEYEGYTF.

CDR3 sequence reads: CSARDGEELFF. CDR3 DNA: TGCAGTGCTAGAGATGGAGAAGAGCTGTTTTTT. V is TRBV20-1 and J is TRBJ2-2; D uncertain. The germline CDR1 and CDR2 sequences are DFQATT and SNEGSKA (reference sequence). Trimming shortened V by 0 bases and J by 11 bases, and 7 bases separated the two germline ends. This CDR3 comprises 11 residues.

V is TRBV20-1 and J is TRBJ2-1; D is perhaps TRBD1 or TRBD2 (6 bases each). CDR1 and CDR2 from the germline V gene are DFQATT and SNEGSKA (reference sequence). The CDR3 runs 14 residues. V lost 6 bases and J lost 8, with 20 bases in between. As DNA, the CDR3 is TGCAGTGCCTTAGGGACACTGGAGGGGTATGAGCAGTTCTTC. Protein: CSALGTLEGYEQFF.

The count of this clonotype is one. The J gene is TRBJ1-4, the V gene TRBV4-3, with 7 bases identical to TRBD1. Germline V gene data show CDR1 as LGHNA and CDR2 as YSLEER. The V and J ends lost 0 bases and 7 bases, in that order; junction bases with no gene match: 5. The CDR3 consists of 15 residues. The CDR3 DNA is TGCGCCAGCAGCCAAGATTGGCAGGGGGTTGAAAAACTGTTTTTT. It specifies CASSQDWQGVEKLFF.

The chain joins TRBV28 to TRBJ2-7; TRBD1 agrees at 7 bases. This CDR3 is 13 amino acids long. Germline V lookup: CDR1 MDHEN, CDR2 SYDVKM. V trimming: 8 bases; J trimming: 4 bases; junction bases outside the gene matches: 8. CDR3 coding DNA: TGTGCCAGCCGTCAAACAGGGGAATACGAGCAGTACGTC. Translated, it gives CASRQTGEYEQYV.

This clonotype was seen only a few times. This rearrangement joins TRBV7-8 to TRBJ2-7; tentatively, D is TRBD2 (5 bases). V gave up 1 base and J gave up 2 bases, with 9 bases separating them. The germline V gene encodes CDR1 SGHVS and CDR2 FQNEAQ. CDR3 length: 14 residues. In DNA, the CDR3 is TGTGCCAGCAGCTTAGAAGCGGCCCCCTACGAGCAGTACGTC. Translating it yields CASSLEAAPYEQYV.

The CDR3 reads CASSPTGGPGNEQFF. In nucleotides, the CDR3 is TGTGCCAGCAGCCCTACCGGGGGGCCGGGCAATGAGCAGTTCTTC. The V gene is TRBV7-6, the J gene TRBJ2-1; possible D gene TRBD2, 7 bases. The V and J ends lost 5 bases and 6 bases respectively, with 17 bases between them. This CDR3 is built from 15 residues. Germline V gives CDR1 SGHVS, CDR2 FNYEAQ. Full variable domain (outside the CDR3, taken from reference TRBV7-6 and TRBJ2-1): GAGVSQSPRYKVTKRGQDVALRCDPISGHVSLYWYRQALGQGPEFLTYFNYEAQQDKSGLPNDRFSAERPEGSISTLTIQRTEQRDSAMYRCASSPTGGPGNEQFFGPGTRLTVL.

The chain uses TRBV9 and TRBJ1-2, with 9 bases aligning to TRBD1. CDR1 is SGDLS and CDR2 is YYNGEE in the germline V gene. The V and J ends lost 4 bases and 3 bases, in that order; junction bases with no gene match: 7. CDR3 length equals 15 residues. The CDR3, as DNA: TGTGCCAGCAGCCTGACCACAGGGGGCGACTATGGCTACACCTTC. It is translated as CASSLTTGGDYGYTF.

This clonotype was seen many times. The chain has TRBV6-1 and TRBJ2-2; 11 bases are a match to TRBD2. This CDR3 region has 16 residues. The V and J ends lost 2 bases and 1 base, in that order; junction bases with no gene match: 0. The germline CDR1 and CDR2 sequences are MNHNS and SASEGT. This CDR3 is CASSELAGGNTGELFF. The CDR3 nucleotides are TGTGCCAGCAGTGAACTAGCGGGGGGGAACACCGGGGAGCTGTTTTTT.

The genes are TRBV5-6 and TRBJ2-6; 9 bases match TRBD2. There are 16 residues in the CDR3. Trimming removed 4 bases from V and 1 base from J; junction bases left unmatched: 3. CDR1 and CDR2 (germline): SGHDT, YYEEEE. CDR3 DNA: TGTGCCAGCAGCCGCGGGGGGGCGTCTGGGGCCAACGTCCTGACTTTC. It specifies CASSRGGASGANVLTF.

CDR3 coding DNA: TGTGCCAGCAGCTCCCCCCCAACCGGGAACGAGCAGTACTTC. This codes for CASSSPPTGNEQYF. The chain joins TRBV13 to TRBJ2-7; possibly TRBD2 for D (5 bases). The length of the CDR3 is 14 residues. Germline lookup yields CDR1 PRHDT and CDR2 FYEKMQ (reference sequence). Trimming left V 4 bases short and J 5 bases short, with 15 bases between.

The genes are TRBV10-3 and TRBJ2-7; 7 positions agree with TRBD1. Germline assignment: CDR1 ENHRY and CDR2 SYGVKD. Losses at the gene ends were 6 bases for V and 7 bases for J; bases not matched to a gene: 6. The CDR3 is 12 amino acids. CDR3 sequence (DNA): TGTGCCATCAGGACAGGGCCTAATGAGCAGTACTTC. Its protein is CAIRTGPNEQYF.

This CDR3 is CASSEYRGLFGNTIYF. CDR3 DNA sequence: TGTGCCAGCAGTGAATACCGGGGTCTCTTTGGAAACACCATATATTTT. The chain is built from TRBV25-1 and TRBJ1-3; D gene ambiguous. Germline V gene sequence: CDR1 MGHDK, CDR2 SYGVNS. The length of the CDR3 is 16 residues. V lost 0 bases and J 3 bases, leaving 12 bases between the germline ends.

The genes are TRBV7-9 and TRBJ1-1; 7 nucleotides agree with TRBD1. Germline V gene lookup returns CDR1 SEHNR and CDR2 FQNEAQ (reference sequence). This CDR3 contains 14 residues. With V trimmed by 8 bases and J by 5 bases, 11 bases remained unmatched. CDR3 loop: CASLPPAGGTEAFF. DNA of the CDR3: TGTGCCAGCCTCCCCCCGGCAGGGGGGACTGAAGCTTTCTTT.

This clonotype was seen many times. This chain connects TRBV28 to TRBJ1-1; 10 positions match TRBD1. This CDR3 spans 19 amino acids. CDR1 is MDHEN, CDR2 SYDVKM, per germline. Trimming took 3 bases from V and 5 from J; bases not matched to a gene: 18. The CDR3 nucleotides are TGTGCCAGCAGTTTCCTGACAGGGGGCGTCCCCGCGCTGGTGACTGAAGCTTTCTTT. This codes for CASSFLTGGVPALVTEAFF.

The chain is built from TRBV19 and TRBJ2-1; D not resolved. The germline V and J ends were trimmed by 4 bases and 9 bases, with 7 bases remaining between them. Germline V gives CDR1 LNHDA, CDR2 SQIVND (reference sequence). The CDR3 is 11 residues long. CDR3 amino acids: CASSRYAEQFF. The CDR3 DNA follows: TGTGCCAGTAGTAGGTATGCTGAGCAGTTCTTC.

The gene calls are TRBV2 and TRBJ1-1; the D gene is possibly TRBD1 (5 bases). This CDR3 spans 15 amino acids. V was clipped by 3 bases and J by 1 base, with 12 bases between them. Per the germline V gene, CDR1 is SNHLY and CDR2 is FYNNEI. In nucleotides, the CDR3 is TGTGCCAGCAGTGAGTGGGGCGGAACGAACACTGAAGCTTTCTTT. Translation gives CASSEWGGTNTEAFF.

This clonotype occurred a few times. CDR3 in amino acids: CATLAGGDTQYF. The CDR3 nucleotides are TGTGCCACTCTAGCGGGGGGAGATACGCAGTATTTT. The V and J genes are TRBV6-6 and TRBJ2-3; 11 bases match TRBD2. Germline V gene lookup returns CDR1 MNHNY and CDR2 SVGAGI (reference sequence). CDR3 length: 12 amino acids. V shed 10 bases and J 5 bases; nucleotides not matched to a gene: 2.

The J gene is TRBJ1-1, the V gene TRBV6-1; no definite D call. CDR1 and CDR2 from the germline V gene are MNHNS and SASEGT. The CDR3 is 13 amino acids. Trimming left V 3 bases short and J 7 bases short, with 12 bases between. The CDR3 here is CASSEGRFLEAFF. The CDR3 DNA reads as TGTGCCAGCAGTGAGGGCAGATTCCTTGAAGCTTTCTTT.

This clonotype turned up a few times. This chain joins TRBV7-9 and TRBJ1-4, with 7 bases identical to TRBD1. This CDR3 has 15 residues. The germline V gene encodes CDR1 SEHNR and CDR2 FQNEAQ (reference sequence). J lost 3 bases, V lost 5 bases, and 6 bases had no gene match. Written as DNA, the CDR3 is TGTGCCAGCAGCCCAGGACAGGAGCCTAATGAAAAACTGTTTTTT. Its protein product is CASSPGQEPNEKLFF.

CDR3 amino acids: CASSPSTGPSYNEQFF. In DNA form, the CDR3 reads TGTGCCAGCAGTCCTTCGACAGGGCCCTCCTACAATGAGCAGTTCTTC. The rearrangement uses TRBV6-5 and TRBJ2-1, with 7 bases lining up with TRBD1. This CDR3 has 16 residues. Germline trimming cut 5 bases from V and 0 bases from J; bases unmatched to any gene: 7. Germline V gives CDR1 MNHEY, CDR2 SVGAGI.

This clonotype was seen ten or more times. This chain uses TRBV7-6 with TRBJ2-3; 10 bases are a match to TRBD1. The CDR3 sequence is 15 residues long. Germline CDR1 reads SGHVS; CDR2 reads FNYEAQ. The V gene end was trimmed by 1 base and the J gene end by 5 bases; junction bases not matched to a gene: 3. CDR3 coding DNA: TGTGCCAGCAGCTTAGGACAGGGGGCTTTAGATACGCAGTATTTT. Its translation: CASSLGQGALDTQYF.

In the case of this clonotype: A much larger clone is a single base away; this may be a read error. The rearrangement links TRBV12-5 to TRBJ1-5; D gene unclear. Germline-derived CDR1 and CDR2 are LGHNT and FRNRAP. Trimming removed 2 bases at V and 3 bases at J, with 14 bases between. This CDR3 is built from 16 residues. DNA for the CDR3: TGTGCTAGTGGTTTGTCTGCCCCTTCGGACAATCAGCCCCAGCATTTT. This sequence encodes CASGLSAPSDNQPQHF.

This clonotype was observed a handful of times. The V call is TRBV9, the J call TRBJ2-3; D might be TRBD2 (7 bases). CDR3 length: 16 amino acids. With 1 base removed from V and 2 bases from J, the gap between germline ends came to 14 bases. The V gene's germline CDR1 is SGDLS and CDR2 YYNGEE. The CDR3 spells CASSVTGGRYTDTQYF. Written as DNA, the CDR3 is TGTGCCAGCAGCGTAACCGGGGGGCGATACACAGATACGCAGTATTTT. Complete variable domain (other parts from reference TRBV9 and TRBJ2-3): DSGVTQTPKHLITATGQRVTLRCSPRSGDLSVYWYQQSLDQGLQFLIQYYNGEERAKGNILERFSAQQFPDLHSELNLSSLELGDSALYFCASSVTGGRYTDTQYFGPGTRLTVL.